The 14 T cell receptor beta chains below were found in one sample sequenced in a study of vaccination and CD4 T cells after COVID-19. Treatment: roughly 10-day PBMC culture with coronavirus spike peptide pools or control peptides (ViraFEST assay). These receptors' targets are unknown. The study sequenced cultured CD4+ T cell DNA using the Oncomine TCR Beta short-read assay. Each CDR3 protein gets one entry after TCRdb re-called the PCR reads with MiXCR. The table has 17,000 or so distinct CDR3 sequences, around 43% seen once; the top ten hold around 18%. The source material was CD4+ T cells from blood, cultured in vitro, sampled before SARS-CoV-2 vaccination. The receptors derive from a human donor who received a COVID-19 vaccine.

This clonotype was observed a few times. The gene calls are TRBV20-1 and TRBJ1-1; 8 bases are shared with TRBD1. Germline loops: CDR1 DFQATT, CDR2 SNEGSKA (reference sequence). The CDR3 extends over 14 amino acids. Trimming cost V 0 bases and J 1 base; bases outside gene matches: 1. The CDR3 region is CSAREGQANTEAFF. As DNA, the CDR3 is TGCAGTGCTAGAGAGGGACAGGCGAACACTGAAGCTTTCTTT.

The gene calls are TRBV12-3 or TRBV12-4 and TRBJ1-1; D not certain. Trimming took off 1 base at V and 2 bases at J, with 5 bases between the two ends. The CDR3 runs to 13 residues. The CDR3 is CASSLELNTEAFF. Written as DNA, the CDR3 is TGTGCCAGCAGTTTAGAACTCAACACTGAAGCTTTCTTT.

In its sample, this clonotype was seen a few times. The chain is built from TRBV6-5 and TRBJ2-1, with TRBD1 matching over 10 bases. J lost 9 bases, V lost 0 bases, and 11 bases had no gene match. The CDR3 runs to 17 residues. Per germline, CDR1 MNHEY and CDR2 SVGAGI. The DNA of the CDR3 is TGTGCCAGCAGTTACTCGAGTGGGACAGGGGACCCGATTGAGCAGTTCTTC. Translation: CASSYSSGTGDPIEQFF.

Only a few counts were recorded for this clonotype. This chain uses TRBV20-1 with TRBJ1-4, with D hard to call. CDR1 is DFQATT, CDR2 SNEGSKA, per germline (reference sequence). V was shortened by 5 bases and J by 0 bases, with 7 bases between the two germline ends. This CDR3 contains 13 residues. The CDR3 spells CSAEDSTNEKLFF. DNA for the CDR3: TGCAGTGCTGAGGACTCAACTAATGAAAAACTGTTTTTT.

This clonotype counts as large. This chain links TRBV6-2 or TRBV6-3 with TRBJ1-5; 7 bases map to TRBD1. Per germline, CDR1 MNHEY and CDR2 SVGEGT. The CDR3 totals 18 residues. J was trimmed by 11 bases and V by 5 bases; bases with no gene match: 24. Written as DNA, the CDR3 is TGTGCCAGCAGTCCAATAAGTCCCGGGACAGTGGGGATCGGGGCCCAGCATTTT. Translation: CASSPISPGTVGIGAQHF.

The chain links TRBV27 to TRBJ2-7; 7 nucleotides agree with TRBD1. Germline V lookup: CDR1 MNHEY, CDR2 SMNVEV (reference sequence). V shed 6 bases, J shed 5 bases, and the junction held 19 bases outside the gene matches. The CDR3 consists of 17 residues. CDR3 in amino acids: CASSSLRDSDRIHEQYF. CDR3 DNA sequence: TGTGCCAGCAGCTCCCTAAGGGACAGCGACCGTATACACGAGCAGTACTTC.

This clonotype has more than one count but fewer than ten. This rearrangement joins TRBV20-1 to TRBJ2-5, with 11 nucleotides matching TRBD1. V was pared by 2 bases and J by 3 bases, with 2 bases of the junction left unmatched. The CDR3 length is 14 residues. Germline values: CDR1 DFQATT, CDR2 SNEGSKA (reference sequence). This chain's CDR3 is CSARPGQGEETQYF. The CDR3 DNA is TGCAGTGCTAGACCGGGACAGGGGGAAGAGACCCAGTACTTC.

This CDR3 reads CASSIGRLVQDIQYF. The CDR3 nucleotides are TGTGCCAGTAGTATAGGGCGGCTCGTCCAAGACATTCAGTACTTC. The gene calls are TRBV19 and TRBJ2-4; no clear D gene. Looked up from germline, CDR1 is LNHDA and CDR2 is SQIVND (reference sequence). The CDR3 has 15 amino acids. Trimming pared 1 base from V and 8 bases from J, leaving 15 bases between.

This clonotype was detected once. The J gene is TRBJ2-1, the V gene TRBV20-1, with D tentatively TRBD2 (7 bases). The CDR3 extends over 17 amino acids. Trimming removed 1 base at V and 12 bases at J, with 28 bases between. Germline values: CDR1 DFQATT, CDR2 SNEGSKA (reference sequence). The CDR3 loop reads CSARARSSGGGAMVQFF. CDR3 nucleotides: TGCAGTGCTAGAGCCCGGTCGTCGGGCGGGGGCGCAATGGTGCAGTTCTTC.

The rearrangement uses TRBV7-9 and TRBJ2-5, with D possibly called TRBD1 or TRBD2 (6 bases each). CDR1 and CDR2 (germline): SEHNR, FQNEAQ (reference sequence). This CDR3 has 17 residues. The ends were cut back, 7 bases at V and 5 bases at J, with 26 bases in the middle. This chain's CDR3 is CASTVLTNNKGGETQYF. The CDR3 DNA is TGTGCCAGCACGGTTCTGACTAACAATAAAGGGGGGGAGACCCAGTACTTC.

This sequence joins TRBV6-1 and TRBJ2-5, with D perhaps given as TRBD1 or TRBD2 (6 bases each). The germline gives CDR1 MNHNS, CDR2 SASEGT. V lost 4 bases and J 4 bases, leaving 19 bases between the germline ends. The CDR3 spans 16 residues. The CDR3 is CASSVDYGGRGETQYF. CDR3 nucleotide sequence: TGTGCCAGCAGTGTGGACTATGGGGGGCGGGGAGAGACCCAGTACTTC.

This clonotype was picked up a small number of times. The V and J genes are TRBV7-9 and TRBJ2-7; 7 nucleotides align to TRBD1. This CDR3 contains 17 residues. V shed 4 bases, J shed 2 bases, and the junction held 14 bases outside the gene matches. Germline values: CDR1 SEHNR, CDR2 FQNEAQ (reference sequence). The CDR3 nucleotides are TGTGCCAGCAGCTCACTCGACAGGGTAACCCTCCCCTACGAGCAGTACTTC. This translates into CASSSLDRVTLPYEQYF. Using reference TRBV7-9 and TRBJ2-7 for the parts outside the CDR3, the full variable domain is DTGVSQNPRHKITKRGQNVTFRCDPISEHNRLYWYRQTLGQGPEFLTYFQNEAQLEKSRLLSDRFSAERPKGSFSTLEIQRTEQGDSAMYLCASSSLDRVTLPYEQYFGPGTRLTVT.

The chain combines TRBV19 with TRBJ1-5; no clear D. With 7 bases removed from V and 0 bases from J, the gap between germline ends came to 13 bases. The CDR3 sequence is 15 residues long. The V gene's germline CDR1 is LNHDA and CDR2 SQIVND (reference sequence). CDR3 protein: CASNSGAGSNQPQHF. The CDR3, as DNA: TGTGCCAGTAATTCAGGCGCGGGTAGCAATCAGCCCCAGCATTTT.

J is TRBJ2-7 and V is TRBV7-9, with D possibly matching TRBD2 (5 bases). The CDR3 length is 15 residues. Trimming cost V 2 bases and J 3 bases, with 14 bases left between them. Germline V lookup: CDR1 SEHNR, CDR2 FQNEAQ (reference sequence). This CDR3 reads CASSLKDLGNYEQYF. CDR3 nucleotide sequence: TGTGCCAGCAGCTTAAAGGACTTGGGAAACTACGAGCAGTACTTC. The full variable domain, completed using reference TRBV7-9 and TRBJ2-7, is DTGVSQNPRHKITKRGQNVTFRCDPISEHNRLYWYRQTLGQGPEFLTYFQNEAQLEKSRLLSDRFSAERPKGSFSTLEIQRTEQGDSAMYLCASSLKDLGNYEQYFGPGTRLTVT.